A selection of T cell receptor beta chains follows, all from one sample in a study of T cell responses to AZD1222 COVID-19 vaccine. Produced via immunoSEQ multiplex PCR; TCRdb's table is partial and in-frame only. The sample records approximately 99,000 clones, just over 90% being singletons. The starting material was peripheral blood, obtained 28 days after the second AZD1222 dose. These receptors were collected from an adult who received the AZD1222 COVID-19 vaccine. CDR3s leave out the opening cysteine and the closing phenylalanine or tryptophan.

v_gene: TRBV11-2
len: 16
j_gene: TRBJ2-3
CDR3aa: ASSSRLAGGGSTDTQY

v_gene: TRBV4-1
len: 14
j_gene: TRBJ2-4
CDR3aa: ASSQEMGQTKNIQY

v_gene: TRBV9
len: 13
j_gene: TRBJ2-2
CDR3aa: ASSVDSRYTGELF

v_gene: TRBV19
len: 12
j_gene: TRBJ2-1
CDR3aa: ASRGTSGNREQF

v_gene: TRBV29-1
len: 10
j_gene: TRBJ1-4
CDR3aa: SVQATNEKLF

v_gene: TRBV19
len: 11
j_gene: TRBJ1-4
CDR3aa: ASSISNNEKLF

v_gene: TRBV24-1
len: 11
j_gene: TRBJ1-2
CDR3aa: ATTRGPGYGYT

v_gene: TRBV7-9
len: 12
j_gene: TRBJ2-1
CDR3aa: ASSSLTGDREQF

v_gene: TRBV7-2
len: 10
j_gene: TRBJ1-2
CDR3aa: ASSLDYSGYT

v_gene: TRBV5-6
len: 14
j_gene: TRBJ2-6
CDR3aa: ASSLETDSGANVLT

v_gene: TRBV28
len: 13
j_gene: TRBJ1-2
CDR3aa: ASSLPGQGRYGYT

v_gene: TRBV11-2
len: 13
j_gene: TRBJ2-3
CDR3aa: ASSLLPGVPDTQY

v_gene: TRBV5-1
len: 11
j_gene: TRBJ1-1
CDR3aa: ASSPQGNTEAF

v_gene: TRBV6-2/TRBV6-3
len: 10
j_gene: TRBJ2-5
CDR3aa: ASSWTIQTQY

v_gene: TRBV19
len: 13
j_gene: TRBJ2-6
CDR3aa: ASSGQRSGANVLT

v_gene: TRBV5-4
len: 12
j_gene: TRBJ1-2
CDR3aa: ASSLGQANYGYT

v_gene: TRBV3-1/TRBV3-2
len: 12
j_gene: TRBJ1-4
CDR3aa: ASSQGTTPRKLF

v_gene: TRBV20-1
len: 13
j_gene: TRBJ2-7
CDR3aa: SASPGSRSSYEQY

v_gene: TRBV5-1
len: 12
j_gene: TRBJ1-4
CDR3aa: ASSPEHRGEKLF

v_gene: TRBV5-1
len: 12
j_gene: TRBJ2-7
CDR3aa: ASSLDQSSYEQY

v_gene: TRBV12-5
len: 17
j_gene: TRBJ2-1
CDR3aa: ASGWNSGSGRLSYNEQF

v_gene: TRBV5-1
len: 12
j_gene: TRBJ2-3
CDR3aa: ASSWGLAKDTQY

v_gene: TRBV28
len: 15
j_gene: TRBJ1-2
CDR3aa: ASSATGTGGVSRGYT

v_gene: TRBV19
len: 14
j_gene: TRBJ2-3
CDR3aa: ASSEGTFSSTDTQY

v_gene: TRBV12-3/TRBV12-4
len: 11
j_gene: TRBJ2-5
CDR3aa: ASSLAGTETQY

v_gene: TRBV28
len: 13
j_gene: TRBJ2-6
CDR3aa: ASSLSLAGANVLT

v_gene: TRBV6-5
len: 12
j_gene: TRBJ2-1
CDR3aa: ASSYYGQGAEQF

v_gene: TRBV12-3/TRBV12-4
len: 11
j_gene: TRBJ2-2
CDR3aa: ASSRQLTGELF

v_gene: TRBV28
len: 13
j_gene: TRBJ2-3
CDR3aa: ASKLAGGRADTQY

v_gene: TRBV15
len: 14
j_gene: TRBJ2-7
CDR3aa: ATSRDRTSGRYEQY

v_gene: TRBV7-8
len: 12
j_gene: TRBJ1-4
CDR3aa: ASSRSQGNEKLF

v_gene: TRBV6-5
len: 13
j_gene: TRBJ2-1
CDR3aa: ASRKGGLINNEQF

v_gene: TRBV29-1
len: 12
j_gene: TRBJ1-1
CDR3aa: SVDMGRGDTEAF

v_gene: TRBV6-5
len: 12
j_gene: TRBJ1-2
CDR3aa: ASSRRDRNYGYT

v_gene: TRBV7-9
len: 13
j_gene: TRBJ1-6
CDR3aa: ASSLEGTAGSPLH

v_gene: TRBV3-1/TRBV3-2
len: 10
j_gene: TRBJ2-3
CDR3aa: ASSQLGDTQY

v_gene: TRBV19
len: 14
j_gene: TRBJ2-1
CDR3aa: ASTIAGTSTYNEQF

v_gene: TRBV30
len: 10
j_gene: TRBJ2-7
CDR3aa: AYLAGVHEQY

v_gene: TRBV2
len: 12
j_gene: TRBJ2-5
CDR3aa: ASSDGTYQETQY

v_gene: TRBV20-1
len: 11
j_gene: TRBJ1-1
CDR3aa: SASGRVPLVAF

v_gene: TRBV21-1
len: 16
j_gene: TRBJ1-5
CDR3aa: ASSFSRDRERWDQPQH